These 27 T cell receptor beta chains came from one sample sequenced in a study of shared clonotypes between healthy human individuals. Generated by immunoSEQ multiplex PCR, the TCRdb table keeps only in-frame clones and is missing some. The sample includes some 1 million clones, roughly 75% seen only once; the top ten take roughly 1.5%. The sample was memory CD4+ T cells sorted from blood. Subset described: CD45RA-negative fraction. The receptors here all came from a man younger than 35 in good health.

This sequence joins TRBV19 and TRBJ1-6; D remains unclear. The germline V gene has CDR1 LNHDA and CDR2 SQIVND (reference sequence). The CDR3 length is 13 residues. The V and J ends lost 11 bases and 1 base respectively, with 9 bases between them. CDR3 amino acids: CASCDSYNSPLHF. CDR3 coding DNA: TGTGCCTCCTGTGATTCCTATAATTCACCCCTCCACTTT.

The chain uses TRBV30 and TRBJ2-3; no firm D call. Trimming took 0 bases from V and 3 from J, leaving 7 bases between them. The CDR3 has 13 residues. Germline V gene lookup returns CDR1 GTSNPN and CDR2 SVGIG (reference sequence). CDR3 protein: CAWSVGWTDTQYF. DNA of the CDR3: TGTGCCTGGAGTGTTGGCTGGACAGATACGCAGTATTTT.

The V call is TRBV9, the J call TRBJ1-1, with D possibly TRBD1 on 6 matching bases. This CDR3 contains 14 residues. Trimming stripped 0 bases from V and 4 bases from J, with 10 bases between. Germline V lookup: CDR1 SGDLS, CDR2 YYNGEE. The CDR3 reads CASSVVQGGTEAFF. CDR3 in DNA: TGTGCCAGCAGCGTAGTTCAAGGGGGCACTGAAGCTTTCTTT. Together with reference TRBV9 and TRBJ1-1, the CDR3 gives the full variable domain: DSGVTQTPKHLITATGQRVTLRCSPRSGDLSVYWYQQSLDQGLQFLIQYYNGEERAKGNILERFSAQQFPDLHSELNLSSLELGDSALYFCASSVVQGGTEAFFGQGTRLTVV.

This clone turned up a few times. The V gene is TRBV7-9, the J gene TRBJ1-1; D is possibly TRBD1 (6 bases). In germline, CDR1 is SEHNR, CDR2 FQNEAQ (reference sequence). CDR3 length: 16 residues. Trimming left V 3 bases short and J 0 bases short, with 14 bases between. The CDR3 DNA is TGTGCCAGCAGCTTGGATGATAGGGGGATGAACACTGAAGCTTTCTTT. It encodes CASSLDDRGMNTEAFF.

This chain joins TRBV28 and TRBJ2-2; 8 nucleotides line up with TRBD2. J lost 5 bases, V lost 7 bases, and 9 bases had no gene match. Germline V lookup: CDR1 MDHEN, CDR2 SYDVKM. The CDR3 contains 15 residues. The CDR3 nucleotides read TGTGCCAGCACTAACGGACTAGCTAGGACCGGGGAGCTGTTTTTT. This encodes CASTNGLARTGELFF.

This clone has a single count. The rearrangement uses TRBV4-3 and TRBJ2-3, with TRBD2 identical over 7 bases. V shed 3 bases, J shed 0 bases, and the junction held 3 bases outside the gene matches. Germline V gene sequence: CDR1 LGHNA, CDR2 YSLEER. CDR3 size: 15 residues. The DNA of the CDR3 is TGCGCCAGCAGCCATACTAGCGCAAGCACAGATACGCAGTATTTT. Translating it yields CASSHTSASTDTQYF.

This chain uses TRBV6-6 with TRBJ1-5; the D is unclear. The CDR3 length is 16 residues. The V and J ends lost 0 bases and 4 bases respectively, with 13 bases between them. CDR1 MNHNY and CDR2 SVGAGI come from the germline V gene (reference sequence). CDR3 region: CASSYSRPPGNQPQHF. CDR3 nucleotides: TGTGCCAGCAGTTACTCACGCCCCCCGGGGAATCAGCCCCAGCATTTT.

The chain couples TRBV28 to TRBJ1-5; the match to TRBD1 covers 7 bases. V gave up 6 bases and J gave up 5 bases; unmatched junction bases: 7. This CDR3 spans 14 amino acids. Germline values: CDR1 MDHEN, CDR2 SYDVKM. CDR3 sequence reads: CASSQNRGYQPQHF. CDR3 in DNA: TGTGCCAGCAGCCAAAACAGGGGATATCAGCCCCAGCATTTT.

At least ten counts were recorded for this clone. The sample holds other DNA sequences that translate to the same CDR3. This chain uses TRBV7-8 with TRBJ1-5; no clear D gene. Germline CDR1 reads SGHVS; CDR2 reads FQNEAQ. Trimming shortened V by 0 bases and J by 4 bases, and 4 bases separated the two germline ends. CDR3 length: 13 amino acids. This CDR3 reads CASSLAKNQPQHF. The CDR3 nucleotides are TGTGCCAGCAGCTTAGCGAAAAATCAGCCCCAGCATTTT. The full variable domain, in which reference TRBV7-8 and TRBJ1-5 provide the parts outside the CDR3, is GAGVSQSPRYKVAKRGQDVALRCDPISGHVSLFWYQQALGQGPEFLTYFQNEAQLDKSGLPSDRFFAERPEGSVSTLKIQRTQQEDSAVYLCASSLAKNQPQHFGDGTRLSIL.

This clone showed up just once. Written as DNA, the CDR3 is TGTGCCACCAGCTGGGGGATCACCGGGGAGCTGTTTTTT. Amino acid sequence: CATSWGITGELFF. The V gene is TRBV15, the J gene TRBJ2-2, with D possibly being TRBD1 or TRBD2 (5 bases each). Germline CDR1 is LNHNV and CDR2 is YYDKDF (reference sequence). V lost 5 bases and J 4 bases, leaving 8 bases between the germline ends. The CDR3 totals 13 residues.

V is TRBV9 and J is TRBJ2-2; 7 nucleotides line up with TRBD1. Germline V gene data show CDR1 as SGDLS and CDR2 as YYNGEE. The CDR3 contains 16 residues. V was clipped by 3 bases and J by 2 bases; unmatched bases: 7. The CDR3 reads CASSDRGVGNTGELFF. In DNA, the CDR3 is TGTGCCAGCAGCGACAGGGGCGTGGGAAACACCGGGGAGCTGTTTTTT.

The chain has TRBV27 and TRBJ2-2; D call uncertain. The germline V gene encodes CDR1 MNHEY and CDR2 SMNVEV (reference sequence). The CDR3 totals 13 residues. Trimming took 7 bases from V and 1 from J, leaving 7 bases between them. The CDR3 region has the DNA TGTGCCAGCAAGCTTTGGAACACCGGGGAGCTGTTTTTT. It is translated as CASKLWNTGELFF.

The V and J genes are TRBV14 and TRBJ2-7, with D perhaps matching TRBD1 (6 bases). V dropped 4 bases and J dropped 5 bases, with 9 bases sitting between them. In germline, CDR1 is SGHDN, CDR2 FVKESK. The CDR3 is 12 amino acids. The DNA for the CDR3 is TGTGCCAGCAGCCCACAGGGAAACGAGCAGTACTTC. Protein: CASSPQGNEQYF.

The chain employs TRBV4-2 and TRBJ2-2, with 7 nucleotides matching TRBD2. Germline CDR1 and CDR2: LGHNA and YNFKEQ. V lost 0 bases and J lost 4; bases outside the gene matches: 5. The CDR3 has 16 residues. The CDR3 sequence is CASSQEGRGSTGELFF. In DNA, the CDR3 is TGTGCCAGCAGCCAAGAGGGGCGGGGGAGCACCGGGGAGCTGTTTTTT.

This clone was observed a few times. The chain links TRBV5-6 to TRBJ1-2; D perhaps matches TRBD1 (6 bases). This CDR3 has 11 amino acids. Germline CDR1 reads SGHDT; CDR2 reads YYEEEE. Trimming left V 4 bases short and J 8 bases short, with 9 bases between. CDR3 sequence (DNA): TGTGCCAGCAGCCGGGGGCCCGGCTACACCTTC. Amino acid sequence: CASSRGPGYTF.

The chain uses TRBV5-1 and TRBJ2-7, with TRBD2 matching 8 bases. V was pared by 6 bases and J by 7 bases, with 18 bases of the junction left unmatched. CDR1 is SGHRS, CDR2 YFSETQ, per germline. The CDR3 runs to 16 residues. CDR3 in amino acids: CASTLGGGLSPWEQYF. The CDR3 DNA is TGCGCCAGCACCCTGGGCGGGGGGCTTTCGCCATGGGAGCAGTACTTC. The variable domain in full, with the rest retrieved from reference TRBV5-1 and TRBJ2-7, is KAGVTQTPRYLIKTRGQQVTLSCSPISGHRSVSWYQQTPGQGLQFLFEYFSETQRNKGNFPGRFSGRQFSNSRSEMNVSTLELGDSALYLCASTLGGGLSPWEQYFGPGTRLTVT.

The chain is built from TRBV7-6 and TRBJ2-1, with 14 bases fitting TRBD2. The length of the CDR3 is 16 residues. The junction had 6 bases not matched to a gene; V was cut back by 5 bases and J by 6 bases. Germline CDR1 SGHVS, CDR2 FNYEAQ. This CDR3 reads CASSTGLAGGGNEQFF. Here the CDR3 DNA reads TGTGCCAGCAGCACCGGACTAGCGGGAGGAGGCAATGAGCAGTTCTTC.

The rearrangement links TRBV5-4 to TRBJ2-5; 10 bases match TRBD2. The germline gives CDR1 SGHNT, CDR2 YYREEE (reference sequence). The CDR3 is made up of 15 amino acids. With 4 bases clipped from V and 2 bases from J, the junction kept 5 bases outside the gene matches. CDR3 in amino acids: CASSIGTSAQETQYF. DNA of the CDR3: TGTGCCAGCAGCATAGGGACTAGCGCACAAGAGACCCAGTACTTC.

CDR3 nucleotides: TGTGCCAGTAGTAAACTAGCGAAGAGCACAGATACGCAGTATTTT. Protein sequence: CASSKLAKSTDTQYF. The chain couples TRBV19 to TRBJ2-3, with 7 bases matching TRBD2. Per germline, CDR1 LNHDA and CDR2 SQIVND (reference sequence). The CDR3 has 15 residues. V shed 4 bases and J 0 bases; nucleotides not matched to a gene: 4.

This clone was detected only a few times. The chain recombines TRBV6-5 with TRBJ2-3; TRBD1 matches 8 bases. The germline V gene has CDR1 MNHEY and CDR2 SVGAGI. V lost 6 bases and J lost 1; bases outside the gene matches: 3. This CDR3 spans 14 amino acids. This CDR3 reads CASRKTGGTDTQYF. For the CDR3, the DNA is TGTGCCAGCAGGAAGACAGGGGGCACAGATACGCAGTATTTT.

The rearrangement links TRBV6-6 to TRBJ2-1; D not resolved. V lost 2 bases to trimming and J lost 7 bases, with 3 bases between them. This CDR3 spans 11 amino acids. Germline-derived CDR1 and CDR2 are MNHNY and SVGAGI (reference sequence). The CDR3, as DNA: TGTGCCAGCAGTTACGGGAATGAGCAGTTCTTC. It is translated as CASSYGNEQFF.

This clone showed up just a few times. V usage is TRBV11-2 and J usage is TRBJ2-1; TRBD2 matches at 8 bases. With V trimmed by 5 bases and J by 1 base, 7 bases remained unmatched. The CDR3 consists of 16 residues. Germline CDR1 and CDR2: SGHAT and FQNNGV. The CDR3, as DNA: TGTGCCAGCAGCAGCGGGGGCAGCTCGTCCTACAATGAGCAGTTCTTC. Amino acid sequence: CASSSGGSSSYNEQFF.

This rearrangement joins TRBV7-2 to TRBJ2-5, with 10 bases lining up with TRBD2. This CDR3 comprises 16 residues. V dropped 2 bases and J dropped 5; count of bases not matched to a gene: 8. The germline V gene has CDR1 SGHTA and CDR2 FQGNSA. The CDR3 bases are TGTGCCAGCAGCTTATTAGCGGGAGGCCAGCGGGAGACCCAGTACTTC. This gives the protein CASSLLAGGQRETQYF.

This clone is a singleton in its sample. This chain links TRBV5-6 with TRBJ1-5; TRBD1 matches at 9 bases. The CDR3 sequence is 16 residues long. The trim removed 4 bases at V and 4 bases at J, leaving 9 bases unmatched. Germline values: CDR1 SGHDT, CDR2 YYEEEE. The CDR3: CASSPGKGQGNQPQHF. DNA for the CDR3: TGTGCCAGCAGCCCGGGAAAGGGACAGGGAAATCAGCCCCAGCATTTT.

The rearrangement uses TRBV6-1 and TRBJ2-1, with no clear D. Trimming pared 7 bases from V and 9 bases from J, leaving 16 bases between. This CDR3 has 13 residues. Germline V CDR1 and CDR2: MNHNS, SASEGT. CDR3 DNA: TGTGCCAGCACCAAACTAATATCCGCTGAGCAGTTCTTC. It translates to CASTKLISAEQFF.

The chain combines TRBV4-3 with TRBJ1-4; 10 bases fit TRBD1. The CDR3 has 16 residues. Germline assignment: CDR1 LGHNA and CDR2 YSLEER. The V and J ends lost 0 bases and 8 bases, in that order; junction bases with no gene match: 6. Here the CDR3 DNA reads TGCGCCAGCAGCCAAGAAAAGGGACAGGGGAAGGAAAAACTGTTTTTT. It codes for CASSQEKGQGKEKLFF.

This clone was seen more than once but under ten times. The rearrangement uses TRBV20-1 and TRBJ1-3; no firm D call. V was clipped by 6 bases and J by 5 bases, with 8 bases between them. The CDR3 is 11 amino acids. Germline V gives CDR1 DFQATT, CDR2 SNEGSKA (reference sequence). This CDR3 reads CSAAVRNTIYF. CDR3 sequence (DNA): TGCAGTGCAGCAGTTCGAAACACCATATATTTT.